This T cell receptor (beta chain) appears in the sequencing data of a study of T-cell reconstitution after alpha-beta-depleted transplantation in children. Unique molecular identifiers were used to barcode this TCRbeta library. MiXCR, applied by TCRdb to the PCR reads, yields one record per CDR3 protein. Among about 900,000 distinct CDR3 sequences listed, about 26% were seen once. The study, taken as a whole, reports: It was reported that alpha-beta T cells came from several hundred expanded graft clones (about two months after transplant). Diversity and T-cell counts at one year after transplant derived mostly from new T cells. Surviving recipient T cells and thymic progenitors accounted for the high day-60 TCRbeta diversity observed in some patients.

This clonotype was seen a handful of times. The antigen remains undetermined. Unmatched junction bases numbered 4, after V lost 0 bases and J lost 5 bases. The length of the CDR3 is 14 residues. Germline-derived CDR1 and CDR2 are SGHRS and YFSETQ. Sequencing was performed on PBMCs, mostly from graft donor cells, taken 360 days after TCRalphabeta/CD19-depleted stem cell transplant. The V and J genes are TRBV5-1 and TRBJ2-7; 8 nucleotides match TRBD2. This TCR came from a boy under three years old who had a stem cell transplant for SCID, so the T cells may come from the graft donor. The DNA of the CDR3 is TGCGCCAGCAGCTTGGTAGCGGGGTACAACGAGCAGTACTTC. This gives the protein CASSLVAGYNEQYF. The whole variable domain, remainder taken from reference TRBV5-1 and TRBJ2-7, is KAGVTQTPRYLIKTRGQQVTLSCSPISGHRSVSWYQQTPGQGLQFLFEYFSETQRNKGNFPGRFSGRQFSNSRSEMNVSTLELGDSALYLCASSLVAGYNEQYFGPGTRLTVT.